The 32 T cell receptor beta chains reported below all come from one sample, sequenced in a study of T cells in localized non-small cell lung cancer. Only in-frame clones appear in the TCRdb table, and some are missing; sequencing was by immunoSEQ multiplex PCR. Among some 36,000 clones listed, just over 85% were seen once. The material was peripheral blood mononuclear cells, obtained before any cancer treatment. The receptors stem from a male donor at least 60 years old with stage II lung adenocarcinoma.

The rearrangement links TRBV9 to TRBJ1-1, with D maybe TRBD1 (5 bases). Germline V gene lookup returns CDR1 SGDLS and CDR2 YYNGEE. With 0 bases removed from V and 4 bases from J, the gap between germline ends came to 16 bases. CDR3 length equals 16 residues. Written as DNA, the CDR3 is TGTGCCAGCAGCGTAGGCGGGGGGGGAGTTGGCACTGAAGCTTTCTTT. It encodes CASSVGGGGVGTEAFF.

This clone has a handful of counts. The chain couples TRBV30 to TRBJ1-5; D is possibly TRBD1 (5 bases). The CDR3 has 13 residues. Between the trimmed V and J ends, which lost 7 bases and 7 bases, there was a span of 17 bases. CDR1 and CDR2 (germline): GTSNPN, SVGIG (reference sequence). The CDR3 DNA sequence: TGTGCCTTCAATTGGGGGGGAAACCAGCCCCAGCATTTT. Translating it yields CAFNWGGNQPQHF. The full variable domain, in which reference TRBV30 and TRBJ1-5 provide the parts outside the CDR3, is SQTIHQWPATLVQPVGSPLSLECTVEGTSNPNLYWYRQAAGRGLQLLFYSVGIGQISSEVPQNLSASRPQDRQFILSSKKLLLSDSGFYLCAFNWGGNQPQHFGDGTRLSIL.

This clone was found once. The chain carries TRBV21-1 and TRBJ2-7; the table's D call, TRBD1, was not checked against the DNA. TRBV21-1 is termed a pseudogene. CDR3 length: 15 amino acids. The CDR3 loop reads CASSKVHRKSYEQYF. The CDR3 DNA reads TGTGCCAGCAGCAAAGTGCACAGGAAGTCCTACGAGCAGTACTTC.

This chain links TRBV5-4 with TRBJ1-5; 8 nucleotides align to TRBD1. Germline trimming cut 1 base from V and 1 base from J; bases unmatched to any gene: 4. The CDR3 is 16 amino acids. Germline values: CDR1 SGHNT, CDR2 YYREEE (reference sequence). The CDR3 DNA follows: TGTGCCAGCAGCTTGTCAGGGGGCTCAAGCAATCAGCCCCAGCATTTT. It is translated as CASSLSGGSSNQPQHF.

The chain recombines TRBV18 with TRBJ1-2, with D tentatively TRBD1 (6 bases). The CDR3 has 14 amino acids. V was trimmed by 0 bases and J by 4 bases, leaving 9 bases between them. The germline V gene encodes CDR1 KGHSH and CDR2 LQKENI. Here the CDR3 reads CASSPPGATYGYTF. CDR3 DNA sequence: TGTGCCAGCTCACCACCGGGGGCGACCTATGGCTACACCTTC.

The V call is TRBV27, the J call TRBJ1-2; D might be TRBD1 (6 bases). CDR3 length equals 16 residues. The germline CDR1 and CDR2 sequences are MNHEY and SMNVEV (reference sequence). Deletions cut 1 base from V and 5 bases from J, with 17 bases between. CDR3 loop: CASSLYGGADVYGYTF. The CDR3 coding sequence is TGTGCCAGCAGTTTATACGGGGGCGCAGATGTATATGGCTACACCTTC.

This rearrangement joins TRBV6-1 to TRBJ1-5; maybe TRBD1 (5 bases). Germline CDR1 and CDR2: MNHNS and SASEGT. The V end lost 9 bases, the J end lost 1 base, and 13 bases lay between the germline ends. The CDR3 totals 14 residues. The CDR3 loop is CASDGEGSNQPQHF. DNA of the CDR3: TGTGCCAGTGACGGAGAGGGGAGCAATCAGCCCCAGCATTTT.

J is TRBJ1-5 and V is TRBV7-2; D is uncertain. Looked up from germline, CDR1 is SGHTA and CDR2 is FQGNSA. Between the trimmed V and J ends, which lost 5 bases and 8 bases, there was a span of 13 bases. The CDR3 covers 13 residues. The CDR3 coding sequence is TGTGCCAGCAGCCCAGGCCTGAGGGAGCCCCAGCATTTT. Translated: CASSPGLREPQHF.

The CDR3, as DNA: TGCGCCAGCAGCTTGGGGGCAGAACTGTACGAGCAGTACTTC. Encoded protein: CASSLGAELYEQYF. This chain uses TRBV5-1 with TRBJ2-7, with unresolved D. This CDR3 has 14 amino acids. From germline, CDR1 is SGHRS and CDR2 YFSETQ. Between the trimmed V and J ends, which lost 0 bases and 4 bases, there was a span of 11 bases.

The chain joins TRBV7-2 to TRBJ2-3, with TRBD2 matching over 7 bases. CDR1 and CDR2 from the germline V gene are SGHTA and FQGNSA. J was trimmed by 5 bases and V by 0 bases; bases with no gene match: 5. The CDR3 totals 15 residues. The CDR3 region has the DNA TGTGCCAGCAGCTTAGCGGGAGGGCCCGAAGATACGCAGTATTTT. This sequence encodes CASSLAGGPEDTQYF.

The chain uses TRBV5-4 and TRBJ1-2, with 8 bases identical to TRBD1. CDR1 SGHNT and CDR2 YYREEE come from the germline V gene (reference sequence). The CDR3 is made up of 17 amino acids. V dropped 0 bases and J dropped 7; count of bases not matched to a gene: 14. CDR3 bases: TGTGCCAGCAGCTTGGAATTGTTGGCAGGGGGCGCGGGTGGCTACACCTTC. It encodes CASSLELLAGGAGGYTF. The variable domain in full, with the rest retrieved from reference TRBV5-4 and TRBJ1-2, is ETGVTQSPTHLIKTRGQQVTLRCSSQSGHNTVSWYQQALGQGPQFIFQYYREEENGRGNFPPRFSGLQFPNYSSELNVNALELDDSALYLCASSLELLAGGAGGYTFGSGTRLTVV.

The chain has TRBV9 and TRBJ1-3; D unclear. CDR1 SGDLS and CDR2 YYNGEE come from the germline V gene. V shed 4 bases and J shed 0 bases, with 17 bases lying between them. The CDR3 length is 17 residues. The CDR3 spells CASSPQTVIDSGNTIYF. Here the CDR3 DNA reads TGTGCCAGCAGCCCCCAAACAGTGATCGACTCTGGAAACACCATATATTTT.

V is TRBV5-4 and J is TRBJ2-5, with D tentatively TRBD2 (5 bases). V was trimmed by 2 bases and J by 6 bases, leaving 11 bases between them. This CDR3 has 13 residues. Per the germline V gene, CDR1 is SGHNT and CDR2 is YYREEE (reference sequence). The CDR3 region is CASSFEVGKTQYF. The CDR3 DNA reads TGTGCCAGCAGCTTCGAGGTCGGGAAGACCCAGTACTTC.

The chain is built from TRBV18 and TRBJ2-1; D ambiguous. Trimming pared 9 bases from V and 7 bases from J, leaving 16 bases between. Looked up from germline, CDR1 is KGHSH and CDR2 is LQKENI. CDR3 length: 13 amino acids. The CDR3 coding sequence is TGTGCCAGTCGGGTAAGGCCCCTGAATGAGCAGTTCTTC. It specifies CASRVRPLNEQFF. The complete variable domain, with remaining parts taken from reference TRBV18 and TRBJ2-1, reads NAGVMQNPRHLVRRRGQEARLRCSPMKGHSHVYWYRQLPEEGLKFMVYLQKENIIDESGMPKERFSAEFPKEGPSILRIQQVVRGDSAAYFCASRVRPLNEQFFGPGTRLTVL.

The chain has TRBV10-3 and TRBJ2-1; the D gene is possibly TRBD2 (5 bases). This CDR3 is 14 amino acids long. Trimming removed 11 bases from V and 6 bases from J, with 20 bases in between. CDR1 and CDR2 (germline): ENHRY, SYGVKD. CDR3 loop: CAVSAGKKANEQFF. CDR3 in DNA: TGTGCCGTGTCAGCCGGGAAAAAGGCCAATGAGCAGTTCTTC.

The chain has TRBV5-1 and TRBJ2-5; D assignment may be TRBD1 or TRBD2 (5 bases each). With 5 bases removed from V and 3 bases from J, the gap between germline ends came to 17 bases. In germline, CDR1 is SGHRS, CDR2 YFSETQ. The CDR3 loop spans 15 amino acids. The CDR3 DNA is TGCGCCAGCAGAAGTTCCGGGACCTCAGAAGAGACCCAGTACTTC. Protein: CASRSSGTSEETQYF.

The V gene is TRBV5-1, the J gene TRBJ2-1; 8 nucleotides agree with TRBD1. This CDR3 comprises 15 residues. The germline gives CDR1 SGHRS, CDR2 YFSETQ. J gave up 5 bases and V 4 bases, and 8 bases lay outside the gene matches. The CDR3 sequence is CASSLWGQVNNEQFF. The CDR3 DNA reads TGCGCCAGCAGCCTGTGGGGACAGGTTAACAATGAGCAGTTCTTC.

This clone was seen a handful of times. The chain employs TRBV28 and TRBJ2-3, with 7 bases that match TRBD1. Germline V gene sequence: CDR1 MDHEN, CDR2 SYDVKM. V dropped 7 bases and J dropped 7; count of bases not matched to a gene: 11. The CDR3 has 14 residues. CDR3 residues: CASTQGQGENTQYF. CDR3 DNA: TGTGCCAGCACCCAGGGGCAGGGGGAGAATACGCAGTATTTT. The full variable domain, in which reference TRBV28 and TRBJ2-3 provide the parts outside the CDR3, is DVKVTQSSRYLVKRTGEKVFLECVQDMDHENMFWYRQDPGLGLRLIYFSYDVKMKEKGDIPEGYSVSREKKERFSLILESASTNQTSMYLCASTQGQGENTQYFGPGTRLTVL.

The J gene is TRBJ2-3, the V gene TRBV5-1; perhaps TRBD2 as D (6 bases). This CDR3 has 15 amino acids. The V end lost 7 bases, the J end lost 0 bases, and 15 bases lay between the germline ends. The germline gives CDR1 SGHRS, CDR2 YFSETQ. The CDR3 bases are TGCGCCAGCCGAAGAGCGGGCTCTAGCACAGATACGCAGTATTTT. Translation gives CASRRAGSSTDTQYF.

The chain employs TRBV7-9 and TRBJ2-7, with D perhaps assigned TRBD1 or TRBD2 (5 bases each). The germline CDR1 and CDR2 sequences are SEHNR and FQNEAQ (reference sequence). The CDR3 runs 12 residues. V was shortened by 5 bases and J by 3 bases, with 8 bases between the two germline ends. For the CDR3, the DNA is TGTGCCAGCAGCCCTGGGGGCTACGAGCAGTACTTC. Translating gives CASSPGGYEQYF.

The chain carries TRBV7-8 and TRBJ2-4, with D possibly TRBD1 on 6 matching bases. The CDR3 runs 17 residues. V gave up 1 base and J gave up 8 bases, with 21 bases separating them. Germline assignment: CDR1 SGHVS and CDR2 FQNEAQ. The CDR3 coding sequence is TGTGCCAGCAGCTTAGGCCTGATGACAGGCTGGGGAGACATTCAGTACTTC. Its translation is CASSLGLMTGWGDIQYF. Based on the CDR3 plus reference TRBV7-8 and TRBJ2-4, the full variable domain is GAGVSQSPRYKVAKRGQDVALRCDPISGHVSLFWYQQALGQGPEFLTYFQNEAQLDKSGLPSDRFFAERPEGSVSTLKIQRTQQEDSAVYLCASSLGLMTGWGDIQYFGAGTRLSVL.

This clone was detected only once. The genes are TRBV7-3 and TRBJ2-1; 11 bases fit TRBD2. The CDR3 length is 21 residues. Trimming at V came to 1 base and at J to 6 bases, leaving 20 bases not matched to a gene. Germline CDR1 is SGHTA and CDR2 is FQGTGA. The CDR3 DNA reads as TGTGCCAGCAGCTTAAAGGGGGGACTAGCGGCAGCCCCCCGCGGGCCCAATGAGCAGTTCTTC. Translating gives CASSLKGGLAAAPRGPNEQFF.

This sequence joins TRBV5-1 and TRBJ2-5; 10 positions agree with TRBD1. This CDR3 is built from 16 residues. Per germline, CDR1 SGHRS and CDR2 YFSETQ. With 4 bases clipped from V and 2 bases from J, the junction kept 8 bases outside the gene matches. For the CDR3, the DNA is TGCGCCAGCAGCCGCTTTTCGGACAGGGGGCAAGAGACCCAGTACTTC. Encoded protein: CASSRFSDRGQETQYF.

The genes are TRBV28 and TRBJ2-6; tentative D call: TRBD2 (7 bases). Trimming removed 5 bases from V and 4 bases from J, with 15 bases in between. This CDR3 is built from 16 residues. Germline-derived CDR1 and CDR2 are MDHEN and SYDVKM. The CDR3 nucleotides read TGTGCCAGCAGTCCGGGGGGCAGGGCCGGGGCCAACGTCCTGACTTTC. It is translated as CASSPGGRAGANVLTF.

The gene calls are TRBV6-1 and TRBJ2-1; D uncertain. V was shortened by 8 bases and J by 6 bases, with 5 bases between the two germline ends. CDR3 length: 10 amino acids. CDR1 and CDR2 from the germline V gene are MNHNS and SASEGT. CDR3 sequence reads: CASGPNEQFF. The CDR3 nucleotides are TGTGCCAGCGGACCCAATGAGCAGTTCTTC.

The V and J genes are TRBV7-2 and TRBJ2-7; 10 bases agree with TRBD2. The CDR3 runs to 15 residues. V dropped 3 bases and J dropped 4; count of bases not matched to a gene: 6. Germline V gene sequence: CDR1 SGHTA, CDR2 FQGNSA. The CDR3 DNA reads as TGTGCCAGCAGCTTCGGAACTAGCGGGATGTACGAGCAGTACTTC. The encoded protein is CASSFGTSGMYEQYF.

The chain employs TRBV20-1 and TRBJ1-1; D gene uncertain. The V gene's germline CDR1 is DFQATT and CDR2 SNEGSKA (reference sequence). V lost 4 bases and J 1 base, leaving 4 bases between the germline ends. This CDR3 region has 11 residues. The CDR3 DNA is TGCAGTGCTACCCCGAACACTGAAGCTTTCTTT. Protein sequence: CSATPNTEAFF.

The chain recombines TRBV5-1 with TRBJ2-5; possibly TRBD2 for D (6 bases). There are 13 residues in the CDR3. Germline CDR1 is SGHRS and CDR2 is YFSETQ. V gave up 4 bases and J gave up 2 bases, with 9 bases separating them. CDR3 protein: CASSVSGQETQYF. CDR3 bases: TGCGCCAGCAGCGTCAGCGGGCAAGAGACCCAGTACTTC.

The chain recombines TRBV5-1 with TRBJ2-2, with D perhaps assigned TRBD1 or TRBD2 (5 bases each). The germline V gene encodes CDR1 SGHRS and CDR2 YFSETQ. V gave up 0 bases and J gave up 4 bases, with 10 bases separating them. The CDR3 totals 15 residues. The CDR3 here is CASSLEAGGTGELFF. CDR3 in DNA: TGCGCCAGCAGCTTGGAGGCTGGGGGCACCGGGGAGCTGTTTTTT.

CDR3 DNA: TGTGCCAGCAGTTACTCGACACAGGGCACTGAAGCTTTCTTT. Its translation: CASSYSTQGTEAFF. The chain employs TRBV6-5 and TRBJ1-1; a weak D match, TRBD1 (6 bases). The germline V gene has CDR1 MNHEY and CDR2 SVGAGI. Trimming removed 0 bases at V and 4 bases at J, with 9 bases between. The CDR3 covers 14 residues.

The chain uses TRBV9 and TRBJ1-5, with a possible D match to TRBD1 (5 bases). CDR3 length: 15 residues. V lost 4 bases to trimming and J lost 5 bases, with 16 bases between them. Looked up from germline, CDR1 is SGDLS and CDR2 is YYNGEE. CDR3 sequence: CASSSSGRGDQPQHF. The CDR3 coding sequence is TGTGCCAGCAGCTCGAGTGGTAGGGGAGATCAGCCCCAGCATTTT. Together with reference TRBV9 and TRBJ1-5, the CDR3 gives the full variable domain: DSGVTQTPKHLITATGQRVTLRCSPRSGDLSVYWYQQSLDQGLQFLIQYYNGEERAKGNILERFSAQQFPDLHSELNLSSLELGDSALYFCASSSSGRGDQPQHFGDGTRLSIL.

The V gene is TRBV11-2, the J gene TRBJ2-5; D is unclear. Germline V gene data show CDR1 as SGHAT and CDR2 as FQNNGV. The CDR3 consists of 11 residues. Deletions cut 7 bases from V and 5 bases from J, with 8 bases between. CDR3 in amino acids: CASTLGETQYF. In DNA form, the CDR3 reads TGTGCCAGCACCCTCGGGGAGACCCAGTACTTC.